This T cell receptor beta chain was retrieved from a study of shared clonotypes between healthy human individuals. Whole-study context: Each donor had three CD4 naive, three CD4 memory, two CD8 naive and one CD8 memory plate. General study results and limits: Of the naive CD4 clonotypes, around 4.7% were shared across several donors. In this cohort, only blood was sampled, and tissue repertoires likely differ.

This clone was observed a few times. Its antigen is not known. Between the trimmed V and J ends, which lost 2 bases and 5 bases, there was a span of 12 bases. Germline loops: CDR1 MGHDK, CDR2 SYGVNS. The CDR3 runs to 14 residues. The CD4+ fraction was divided into a CD45RA+ naive subset and a CD45RA-negative memory subset. Generated by immunoSEQ multiplex PCR, the TCRdb table keeps only in-frame clones and is missing some. The sample holds roughly 2 million clones, roughly 94% seen once. This clonotype was obtained from a man between 18 and 35 years old in good health. The sequencing sample was made of naive CD4+ T cells sorted from blood. This sample's subset: CD45RA+ positively selected. This rearrangement joins TRBV25-1 to TRBJ2-5; D may be TRBD2 (7 bases). CDR3 nucleotide sequence: TGTGCCAGCAGTGAAGGGGGGGCTGGGGAGACCCAGTACTTC. This encodes CASSEGGAGETQYF.